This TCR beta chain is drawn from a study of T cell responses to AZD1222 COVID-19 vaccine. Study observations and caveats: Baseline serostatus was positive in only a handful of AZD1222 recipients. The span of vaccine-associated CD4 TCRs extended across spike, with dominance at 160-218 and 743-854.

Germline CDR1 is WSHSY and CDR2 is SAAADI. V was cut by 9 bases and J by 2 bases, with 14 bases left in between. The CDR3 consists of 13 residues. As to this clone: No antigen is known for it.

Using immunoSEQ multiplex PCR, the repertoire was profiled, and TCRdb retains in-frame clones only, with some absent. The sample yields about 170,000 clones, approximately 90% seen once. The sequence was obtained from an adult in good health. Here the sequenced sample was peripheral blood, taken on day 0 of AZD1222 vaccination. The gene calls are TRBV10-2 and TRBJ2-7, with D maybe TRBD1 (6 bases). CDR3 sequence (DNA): TGCGCCAGAGCCAGGGGTCCTGCCTACGAGCAGTACTTC. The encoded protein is CARARGPAYEQYF.